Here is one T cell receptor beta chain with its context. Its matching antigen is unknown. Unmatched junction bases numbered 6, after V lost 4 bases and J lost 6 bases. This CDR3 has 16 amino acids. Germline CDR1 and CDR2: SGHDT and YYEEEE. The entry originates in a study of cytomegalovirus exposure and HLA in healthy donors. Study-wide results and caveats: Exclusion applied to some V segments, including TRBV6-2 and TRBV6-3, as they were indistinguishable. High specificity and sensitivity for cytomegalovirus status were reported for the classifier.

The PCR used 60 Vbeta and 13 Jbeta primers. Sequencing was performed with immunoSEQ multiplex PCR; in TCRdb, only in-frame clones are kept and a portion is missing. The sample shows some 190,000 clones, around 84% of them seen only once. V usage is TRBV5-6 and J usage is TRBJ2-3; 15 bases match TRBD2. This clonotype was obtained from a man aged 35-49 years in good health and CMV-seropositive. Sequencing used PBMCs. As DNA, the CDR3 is TGTGCCAGCAGCCTTGGGACTAGCGGGGGGTATGATACGCAGTATTTT. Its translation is CASSLGTSGGYDTQYF.